These 13 T cell receptor beta chains came from one sample sequenced in a study of cytomegalovirus exposure and HLA in healthy donors. PCR primers comprised 60 Vbeta and 13 Jbeta primers. The data were produced by immunoSEQ multiplex PCR, yet TCRdb's version contains in-frame clones alone and is incomplete. The data contain approximately 100,000 clones, approximately 75% of them seen just once; the ten biggest clones take up around 3.8%. The material sequenced was PBMCs. Every receptor here comes from a woman between 40 and 55 years old in good health and CMV-seronegative.

V usage is TRBV4-1 and J usage is TRBJ2-1; maybe TRBD1 (5 bases). This CDR3 region has 15 residues. Trimming stripped 0 bases from V and 6 bases from J, with 12 bases between. The germline V gene encodes CDR1 MGHRA and CDR2 YSYEKL. As DNA, the CDR3 is TGCGCCAGCAGCCAAGATCGACAGAGGATCAATGAGCAGTTCTTC. It encodes CASSQDRQRINEQFF.

This chain uses TRBV6-5 with TRBJ2-2, with D tentatively TRBD2 (6 bases). The CDR3 covers 15 residues. The germline CDR1 and CDR2 sequences are MNHEY and SVGAGI. The germline V and J ends were trimmed by 5 bases and 0 bases, with 10 bases remaining between them. The CDR3 DNA reads as TGTGCCAGCAGTCGGGGGATTGCGAACACCGGGGAGCTGTTTTTT. It encodes CASSRGIANTGELFF.

The chain employs TRBV5-4 and TRBJ2-7; D may be TRBD1 (6 bases). Germline V gene lookup returns CDR1 SGHNT and CDR2 YYREEE (reference sequence). The CDR3 has 13 amino acids. V gave up 4 bases and J gave up 4 bases, with 12 bases separating them. The CDR3 is CASSLPQGYEQYF. In nucleotides, the CDR3 is TGTGCCAGCAGCCTACCACAGGGTTACGAGCAGTACTTC.

About this clone itself: Mismatch with germline at one junction end may stem from a read error. The CDR3 loop reads CASSLGSGGGITEAFF. In DNA form, the CDR3 reads TGTGCCAGCAGTTTGGGGTCAGGGGGCGGGATCACTGAAGCTTTCTTT. This sequence joins TRBV5-4 and TRBJ1-1; 8 bases are a match to TRBD1. The germline CDR1 and CDR2 sequences are SGHNT and YYREEE (reference sequence). The CDR3 spans 16 residues.

This clone was detected a few times. The gene calls are TRBV19 and TRBJ2-3, with a possible D match to TRBD2 (6 bases). Germline assignment: CDR1 LNHDA and CDR2 SQIVND (reference sequence). The CDR3 consists of 15 residues. Trimming removed 1 base at V and 0 bases at J, with 8 bases between. This CDR3 reads CASSIVGGSTDTQYF. The CDR3 nucleotides are TGTGCCAGTAGTATAGTGGGGGGTAGCACAGATACGCAGTATTTT.

The CDR3 DNA reads TGTGCCAGCAGCCGGGACAACCCGAACACCGGGGAGCTGTTTTTT. This encodes CASSRDNPNTGELFF. The rearrangement joins TRBV11-1 to TRBJ2-2; possible D gene TRBD1, 6 bases. Looked up from germline, CDR1 is SGHAT and CDR2 is FQDESV (reference sequence). The CDR3 sequence is 15 residues long. V lost 5 bases, J lost 0 bases, and 10 bases lay in between.

This clone appeared once. The chain carries TRBV2 and TRBJ1-6; 10 bases are shared with TRBD1. The germline gives CDR1 SNHLY, CDR2 FYNNEI. The ends lost 6 bases at V and 5 bases at J; junction bases unmatched: 1. The CDR3 contains 14 residues. CDR3 in DNA: TGTGCCAGCAGCGGACAGGGGGATAATTCACCCCTCCACTTT. Its translation: CASSGQGDNSPLHF.

The chain carries TRBV27 and TRBJ1-6, with 7 bases aligning to TRBD1. The trim removed 5 bases at V and 6 bases at J, leaving 7 bases unmatched. There are 15 residues in the CDR3. Germline lookup yields CDR1 MNHEY and CDR2 SMNVEV (reference sequence). CDR3 loop: CASSPPGQFNSPLHF. Written as DNA, the CDR3 is TGTGCCAGCAGTCCTCCGGGACAGTTTAATTCACCCCTCCACTTT.

This clone was picked up a small number of times. The same CDR3 arises from other DNA sequences in this sample as well. The chain employs TRBV6-1 and TRBJ2-3; 10 nucleotides align to TRBD2. Trimming cost V 0 bases and J 4 bases; bases outside gene matches: 1. Germline CDR1 and CDR2: MNHNS and SASEGT. The CDR3 is 15 amino acids. CDR3 residues: CASSEAAGGPDTQYF. DNA of the CDR3: TGTGCCAGCAGTGAAGCAGCGGGGGGGCCAGATACGCAGTATTTT.

The chain employs TRBV13 and TRBJ2-7; 9 bases are a match to TRBD1. V gave up 6 bases and J gave up 2 bases; unmatched junction bases: 5. This CDR3 is built from 14 residues. CDR1 and CDR2 (germline): PRHDT, FYEKMQ (reference sequence). The chain's CDR3 is CASREGQGAYEQYF. The CDR3 DNA is TGTGCCAGCAGAGAGGGACAGGGAGCCTACGAGCAGTACTTC.

This clone appeared a single time. The rearrangement links TRBV28 to TRBJ2-6; D gene uncertain. The CDR3 spans 18 residues. Germline CDR1 reads MDHEN; CDR2 reads SYDVKM. The V end was cut by 1 base, the J end by 1 base, with 14 bases between. CDR3 sequence: CASSLYPSSESGANVLTF. The DNA for the CDR3 is TGTGCCAGCAGTTTATATCCCTCGAGTGAGTCTGGGGCCAACGTCCTGACTTTC.

The rearrangement uses TRBV30 and TRBJ1-1; D ambiguous. The V end lost 0 bases, the J end lost 11 bases, and 16 bases lay between the germline ends. Germline V lookup: CDR1 GTSNPN, CDR2 SVGIG (reference sequence). CDR3 length: 13 residues. CDR3 DNA sequence: TGTGCCTGGAGTGTACAGTCAGGTAGCGGGGCTTTCTTT. Amino acids: CAWSVQSGSGAFF.

The chain couples TRBV5-1 to TRBJ2-7; D perhaps matches TRBD2 (6 bases). The CDR3 totals 16 residues. V was cut by 0 bases and J by 1 base, with 14 bases left in between. CDR1 SGHRS and CDR2 YFSETQ come from the germline V gene. The CDR3 reads CASSLDPTSYSYEQYF. CDR3 bases: TGCGCCAGCAGCTTGGATCCCACTAGCTATTCCTACGAGCAGTACTTC.